Each of the 20 T cell receptor beta chains below was sequenced from the same sample in a study of Ad26.COV2.S vaccination and SARS-CoV-2 variants. This table comes from immunoSEQ multiplex PCR, and its TCRdb copy is limited to in-frame clones, with some not included. The table includes about 350,000 clones, 85% to 90% detected once. Treatment meaning: roughly 18 received Ad26.COV2.S at low or high dose, single or two shots; roughly five received placebo; per-sample allocation not given. Sampling took place 63 days after the first vaccine or placebo injection. Source: peripheral blood, taken in a trial of Ad26.COV2.S vaccine versus placebo. These receptors came from a person aged 18-65 years who received the Ad26.COV2.S COVID-19 vaccine or a placebo.

The V and J genes are TRBV6-4 and TRBJ1-1, with TRBD1 as a possible D gene (5 bases). The CDR3 is 14 amino acids. V lost 5 bases, J lost 1 base, and 11 bases lay in between. Germline CDR1 is MRHNA and CDR2 is SNTAGT. The CDR3 DNA is TGTGCCAGCAGTCCGACAGTGGAGAACACTGAAGCTTTCTTT. Its protein is CASSPTVENTEAFF.

The chain has TRBV2 and TRBJ2-5; D is unclear. V gave up 4 bases and J gave up 3 bases, with 9 bases separating them. This CDR3 has 13 amino acids. The germline gives CDR1 SNHLY, CDR2 FYNNEI. This CDR3 reads CASSVSLEETQYF. Written as DNA, the CDR3 is TGTGCCAGCAGTGTGTCGTTGGAAGAGACCCAGTACTTC.

The chain has TRBV13 and TRBJ2-5; a weak D match, TRBD1 (5 bases). This CDR3 is 14 amino acids long. Germline V gene sequence: CDR1 PRHDT, CDR2 FYEKMQ (reference sequence). Trimming shortened V by 0 bases and J by 4 bases, and 9 bases separated the two germline ends. Here the CDR3 reads CASSLGGQGETQYF. The DNA for the CDR3 is TGTGCCAGCAGCTTAGGAGGGCAGGGAGAGACCCAGTACTTC.

This clone was found once. The chain is built from TRBV27 and TRBJ2-6; D perhaps matches TRBD1 (5 bases). The CDR3 length is 18 residues. The germline CDR1 and CDR2 sequences are MNHEY and SMNVEV (reference sequence). Trimming took 4 bases from V and 2 from J, leaving 18 bases between them. CDR3 region: CASSYATAFSAGANVLTF. CDR3 bases: TGTGCCAGCAGTTATGCGACAGCCTTTTCGGCTGGGGCCAACGTCCTGACTTTC.

This chain's CDR3 is CAWSVGSGSGTDTQYF. Written as DNA, the CDR3 is TGTGCCTGGAGTGTCGGGTCGGGCTCCGGCACAGATACGCAGTATTTT. This chain connects TRBV30 to TRBJ2-3, with D hard to call. From germline, CDR1 is GTSNPN and CDR2 SVGIG (reference sequence). Trimming shortened V by 0 bases and J by 1 base, and 14 bases separated the two germline ends. The CDR3 has 16 amino acids.

This rearrangement joins TRBV10-3 to TRBJ1-4; no firm D call. V was shortened by 0 bases and J by 0 bases, with 11 bases between the two germline ends. CDR1 and CDR2 (germline): ENHRY, SYGVKD. The CDR3 is made up of 17 amino acids. This chain's CDR3 is CAISESTPGPTNEKLFF. The CDR3 nucleotides read TGTGCCATCAGTGAGTCGACCCCGGGCCCAACTAATGAAAAACTGTTTTTT.

This sequence joins TRBV5-6 and TRBJ2-1, with 7 bases matching TRBD1. V lost 0 bases, J lost 7 bases, and 7 bases stayed unmatched. The CDR3 is made up of 15 amino acids. Germline assignment: CDR1 SGHDT and CDR2 YYEEEE. CDR3 region: CASSLDLGQWNEQFF. The CDR3 coding sequence is TGTGCCAGCAGCTTGGATTTGGGACAGTGGAATGAGCAGTTCTTC.

The rearrangement joins TRBV4-3 to TRBJ1-5, with 8 bases fitting TRBD1. The length of the CDR3 is 16 residues. V lost 1 base to trimming and J lost 4 bases; unmatched junction nucleotides: 6. The germline gives CDR1 LGHNA, CDR2 YSLEER. CDR3 sequence reads: CASSQALDRANQPQHF. The CDR3 bases are TGCGCCAGCAGCCAAGCCCTGGACAGGGCAAATCAGCCCCAGCATTTT.

V is TRBV2 and J is TRBJ2-1; TRBD2 aligns across 10 bases. Germline V CDR1 and CDR2: SNHLY, FYNNEI. Losses at the gene ends were 4 bases for V and 8 bases for J; bases not matched to a gene: 5. The CDR3 sequence is 14 residues long. The CDR3 loop reads CASSVTSGVDEQFF. The CDR3 coding sequence is TGTGCCAGCAGTGTAACTAGCGGGGTTGATGAGCAGTTCTTC.

This clone has just one count. The genes are TRBV7-8 and TRBJ1-6; the match to TRBD1 covers 9 bases. CDR1 and CDR2 from the germline V gene are SGHVS and FQNEAQ. V shed 3 bases and J 4 bases; nucleotides not matched to a gene: 4. This CDR3 has 16 residues. The CDR3 spells CASSFPDRGYNSPLHF. The DNA for the CDR3 is TGTGCCAGCAGCTTCCCGGACAGGGGATATAATTCACCCCTCCACTTT.

The chain uses TRBV25-1 and TRBJ1-4, with TRBD1 identical over 7 bases. Trimming at V came to 6 bases and at J to 1 base, leaving 2 bases not matched to a gene. Looked up from germline, CDR1 is MGHDK and CDR2 is SYGVNS. The CDR3 runs to 14 residues. The CDR3 reads CASSYRGTNEKLFF. The CDR3, as DNA: TGTGCCAGCAGCTACAGGGGAACTAATGAAAAACTGTTTTTT.

This chain links TRBV19 with TRBJ2-4; 8 bases fit TRBD1. Germline lookup yields CDR1 LNHDA and CDR2 SQIVND (reference sequence). This CDR3 has 15 residues. V shed 1 base, J shed 6 bases, and the junction held 5 bases outside the gene matches. CDR3 amino acids: CASSIGQGFINIQYF. CDR3 sequence (DNA): TGTGCCAGTAGTATAGGACAGGGGTTCATAAACATTCAGTACTTC.

This chain connects TRBV6-1 to TRBJ1-1; D unresolved. The germline V and J ends were trimmed by 0 bases and 11 bases, with 13 bases remaining between them. There are 13 residues in the CDR3. Germline CDR1 reads MNHNS; CDR2 reads SASEGT. CDR3 sequence reads: CASSEAPGREAFF. CDR3 DNA sequence: TGTGCCAGCAGTGAAGCGCCGGGGAGGGAGGCTTTCTTT.

The chain couples TRBV12-5 to TRBJ2-3; D unclear. Germline CDR1 reads LGHNT; CDR2 reads FRNRAP. The CDR3 sequence is 16 residues long. V was clipped by 5 bases and J by 0 bases, with 15 bases between them. The CDR3 sequence: CASGIHHSKSTDTQYF. The DNA of the CDR3 is TGTGCTAGTGGTATCCACCACAGCAAGAGCACAGATACGCAGTATTTT. The whole variable domain, remainder taken from reference TRBV12-5 and TRBJ2-3, is DARVTQTPRHKVTEMGQEVTMRCQPILGHNTVFWYRQTMMQGLELLAYFRNRAPLDDSGMPKDRFSAEMPDATLATLKIQPSEPRDSAVYFCASGIHHSKSTDTQYFGPGTRLTVL.

This rearrangement joins TRBV7-2 to TRBJ2-7; 11 positions agree with TRBD2. Germline CDR1 and CDR2: SGHTA and FQGNSA. This CDR3 contains 17 residues. V gave up 4 bases and J gave up 3 bases; unmatched junction bases: 11. The CDR3 region is CASSSLFTSGSLYEQYF. CDR3 DNA: TGTGCCAGCAGCTCCCTCTTCACTAGCGGGAGCCTCTACGAGCAGTACTTC.

Only one count was recorded for this clone. The chain joins TRBV13 to TRBJ1-1, with 7 bases lining up with TRBD1. The germline V gene has CDR1 PRHDT and CDR2 FYEKMQ (reference sequence). Unmatched junction bases numbered 11, after V lost 0 bases and J lost 4 bases. There are 17 residues in the CDR3. This CDR3 is CASSLGGLEGAGTEAFF. The CDR3 nucleotides read TGTGCCAGCAGCTTAGGGGGCCTAGAGGGGGCCGGCACTGAAGCTTTCTTT.

This clone was observed once. The CDR3, as DNA: TGTGCCAGCAGCCCTCCCGGGACACAGAAAAACATTCAGTACTTC. It encodes CASSPPGTQKNIQYF. The chain combines TRBV11-2 with TRBJ2-4; tentative D call: TRBD1 (6 bases). This CDR3 comprises 15 residues. V lost 5 bases and J lost 4, with 15 bases in between. Per germline, CDR1 SGHAT and CDR2 FQNNGV.

The chain joins TRBV19 to TRBJ1-2, with a possible D match to TRBD1 (5 bases). Germline loops: CDR1 LNHDA, CDR2 SQIVND (reference sequence). Trimming cost V 4 bases and J 4 bases, with 10 bases left between them. This CDR3 comprises 13 residues. The CDR3 loop is CASSKSGTYGYTF. The CDR3 DNA reads TGTGCCAGTAGTAAGTCGGGGACCTATGGCTACACCTTC.

The chain uses TRBV11-2 and TRBJ2-5, with D uncertain. Germline V gene sequence: CDR1 SGHAT, CDR2 FQNNGV. V lost 1 base, J lost 5 bases, and 11 bases lay in between. The CDR3 loop spans 14 amino acids. CDR3 sequence: CASSLGVARETQYF. CDR3 sequence (DNA): TGTGCCAGCAGCTTAGGGGTAGCTAGGGAGACCCAGTACTTC.

V is TRBV30 and J is TRBJ1-2, with 7 bases that match TRBD1. The CDR3 covers 13 residues. The V and J ends lost 2 bases and 4 bases, in that order; junction bases with no gene match: 4. The germline V gene encodes CDR1 GTSNPN and CDR2 SVGIG (reference sequence). CDR3 loop: CAWSTGAGYGYTF. CDR3 bases: TGTGCCTGGAGTACAGGGGCGGGCTATGGCTACACCTTC.